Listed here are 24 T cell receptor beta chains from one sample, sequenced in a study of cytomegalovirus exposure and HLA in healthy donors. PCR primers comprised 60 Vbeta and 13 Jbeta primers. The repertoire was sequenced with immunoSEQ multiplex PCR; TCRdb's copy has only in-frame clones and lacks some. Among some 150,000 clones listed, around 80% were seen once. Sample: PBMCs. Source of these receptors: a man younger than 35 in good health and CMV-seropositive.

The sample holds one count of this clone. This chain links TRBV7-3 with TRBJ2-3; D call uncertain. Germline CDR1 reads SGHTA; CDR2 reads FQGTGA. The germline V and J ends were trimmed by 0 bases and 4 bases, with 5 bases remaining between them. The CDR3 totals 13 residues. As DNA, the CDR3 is TGTGCCAGCAGCTTAACCCTAGCAGATACGCAGTATTTT. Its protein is CASSLTLADTQYF.

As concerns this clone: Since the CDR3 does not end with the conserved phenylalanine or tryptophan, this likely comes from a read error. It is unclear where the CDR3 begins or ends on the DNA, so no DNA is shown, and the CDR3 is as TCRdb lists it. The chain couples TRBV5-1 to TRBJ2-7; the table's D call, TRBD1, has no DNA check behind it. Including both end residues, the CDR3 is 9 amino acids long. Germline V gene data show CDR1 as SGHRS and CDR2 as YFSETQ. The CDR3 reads CASSQRQGT.

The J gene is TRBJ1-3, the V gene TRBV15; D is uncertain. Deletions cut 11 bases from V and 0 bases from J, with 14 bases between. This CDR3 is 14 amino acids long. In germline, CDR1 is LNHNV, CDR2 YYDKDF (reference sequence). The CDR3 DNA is TGTGCCTCGTCCCTTGGGAGCTCTGGAAACACCATATATTTT. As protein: CASSLGSSGNTIYF.

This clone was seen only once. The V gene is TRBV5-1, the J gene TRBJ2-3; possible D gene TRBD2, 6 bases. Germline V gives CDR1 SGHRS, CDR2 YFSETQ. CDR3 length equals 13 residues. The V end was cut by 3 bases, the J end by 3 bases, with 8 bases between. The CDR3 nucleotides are TGCGCCAGCAGCTGGGCGGGGACAGATACGCAGTATTTT. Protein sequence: CASSWAGTDTQYF.

The CDR3 is CASSPLAGVREKTQYF. DNA for the CDR3: TGTGCCAGCTCACCCTTAGCGGGGGTACGGGAGAAGACCCAGTACTTC. The chain couples TRBV18 to TRBJ2-5; the match to TRBD2 covers 9 bases. With 3 bases clipped from V and 6 bases from J, the junction kept 11 bases outside the gene matches. Germline assignment: CDR1 KGHSH and CDR2 LQKENI. This CDR3 has 16 residues.

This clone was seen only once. CDR3 DNA: TGTGCCAGCAGCTTGGTAGGGGGAGGACAGGGGGCGAGTGAAAAACTGTTTTTT. It codes for CASSLVGGGQGASEKLFF. The chain employs TRBV5-5 and TRBJ1-4; 11 positions agree with TRBD1. This CDR3 has 18 amino acids. Losses at the gene ends were 0 bases for V and 7 bases for J; bases not matched to a gene: 11. Germline loops: CDR1 SGHKS, CDR2 YYEKEE (reference sequence).

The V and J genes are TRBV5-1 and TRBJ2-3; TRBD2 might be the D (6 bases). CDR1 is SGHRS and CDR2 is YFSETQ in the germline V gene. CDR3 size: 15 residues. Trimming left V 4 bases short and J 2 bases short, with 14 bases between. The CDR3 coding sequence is TGCGCCAGCAGCCCCGGGACTCAAAACACAGATACGCAGTATTTT. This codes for CASSPGTQNTDTQYF. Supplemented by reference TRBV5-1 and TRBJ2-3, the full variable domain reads KAGVTQTPRYLIKTRGQQVTLSCSPISGHRSVSWYQQTPGQGLQFLFEYFSETQRNKGNFPGRFSGRQFSNSRSEMNVSTLELGDSALYLCASSPGTQNTDTQYFGPGTRLTVL.

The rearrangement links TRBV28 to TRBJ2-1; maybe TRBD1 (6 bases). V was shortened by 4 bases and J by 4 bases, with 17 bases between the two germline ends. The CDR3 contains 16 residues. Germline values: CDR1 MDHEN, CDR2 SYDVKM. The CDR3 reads CASSSSLGALYNEQFF. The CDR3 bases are TGTGCCAGCAGTTCCTCGTTGGGGGCCCTATACAATGAGCAGTTCTTC. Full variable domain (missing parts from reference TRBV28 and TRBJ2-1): DVKVTQSSRYLVKRTGEKVFLECVQDMDHENMFWYRQDPGLGLRLIYFSYDVKMKEKGDIPEGYSVSREKKERFSLILESASTNQTSMYLCASSSSLGALYNEQFFGPGTRLTVL.

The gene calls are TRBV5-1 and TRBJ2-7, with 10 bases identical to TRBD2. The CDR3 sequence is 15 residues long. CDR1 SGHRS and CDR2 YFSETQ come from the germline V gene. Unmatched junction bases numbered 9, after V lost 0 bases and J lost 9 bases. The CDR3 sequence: CASSLASGSSLAQYF. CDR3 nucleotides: TGCGCCAGCAGCTTGGCTAGCGGGAGTTCATTAGCGCAGTACTTC.

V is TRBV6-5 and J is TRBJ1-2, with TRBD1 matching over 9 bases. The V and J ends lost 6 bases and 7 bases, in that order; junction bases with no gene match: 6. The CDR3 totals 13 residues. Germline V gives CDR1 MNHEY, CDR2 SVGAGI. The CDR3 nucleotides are TGTGCCAGCAGCCCCGGGACAGGGTCTGGCTACACCTTC. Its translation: CASSPGTGSGYTF.

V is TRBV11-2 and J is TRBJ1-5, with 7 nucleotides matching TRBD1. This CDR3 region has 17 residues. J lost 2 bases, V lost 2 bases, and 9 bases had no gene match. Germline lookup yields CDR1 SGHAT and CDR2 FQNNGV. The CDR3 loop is CASSLTGEAMGNQPQHF. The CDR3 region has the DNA TGTGCCAGCAGCTTAACAGGGGAAGCCATGGGCAATCAGCCCCAGCATTTT.

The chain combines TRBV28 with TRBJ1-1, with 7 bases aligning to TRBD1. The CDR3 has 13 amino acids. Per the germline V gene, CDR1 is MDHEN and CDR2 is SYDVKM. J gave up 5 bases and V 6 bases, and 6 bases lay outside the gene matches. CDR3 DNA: TGTGCCAGCAGCCTACAGGGGAGGACTGAAGCTTTCTTT. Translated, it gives CASSLQGRTEAFF.

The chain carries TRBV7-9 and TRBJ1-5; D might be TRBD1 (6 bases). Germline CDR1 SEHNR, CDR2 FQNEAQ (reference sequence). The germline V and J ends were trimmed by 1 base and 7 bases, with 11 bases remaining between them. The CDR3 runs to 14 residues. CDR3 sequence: CASSLVAGEQPQHF. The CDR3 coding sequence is TGTGCCAGCAGCTTAGTTGCAGGGGAGCAGCCCCAGCATTTT. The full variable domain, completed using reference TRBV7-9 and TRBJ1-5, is DTGVSQNPRHKITKRGQNVTFRCDPISEHNRLYWYRQTLGQGPEFLTYFQNEAQLEKSRLLSDRFSAERPKGSFSTLEIQRTEQGDSAMYLCASSLVAGEQPQHFGDGTRLSIL.

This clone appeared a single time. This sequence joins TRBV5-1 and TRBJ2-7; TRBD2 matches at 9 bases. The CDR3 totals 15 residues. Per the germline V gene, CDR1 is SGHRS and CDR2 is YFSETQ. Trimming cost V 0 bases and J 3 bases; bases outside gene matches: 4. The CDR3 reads CASSLGLAVGYEQYF. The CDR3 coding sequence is TGCGCCAGCAGCTTGGGACTAGCGGTGGGCTACGAGCAGTACTTC.

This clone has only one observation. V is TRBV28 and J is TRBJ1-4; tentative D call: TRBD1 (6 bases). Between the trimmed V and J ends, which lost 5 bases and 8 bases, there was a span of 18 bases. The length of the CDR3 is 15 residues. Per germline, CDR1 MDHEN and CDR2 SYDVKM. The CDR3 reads CASSPPQGMGEKLFF. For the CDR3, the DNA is TGTGCCAGCAGTCCACCACAGGGTATGGGCGAAAAACTGTTTTTT.

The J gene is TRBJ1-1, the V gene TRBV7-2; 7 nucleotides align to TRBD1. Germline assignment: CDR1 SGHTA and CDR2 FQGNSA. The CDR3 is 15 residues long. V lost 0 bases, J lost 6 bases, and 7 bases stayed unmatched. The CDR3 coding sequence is TGTGCCAGCAGCTTAGCGAGGAGAACAGGGGCTGAAGCTTTCTTT. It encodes CASSLARRTGAEAFF.

The CDR3 spells CASRYMNTEAFF. Here the CDR3 DNA reads TGTGCCAGTCGATACATGAACACTGAAGCTTTCTTT. This rearrangement joins TRBV19 to TRBJ1-1, with no clear D. V lost 8 bases and J lost 0, with 7 bases in between. CDR3 length: 12 amino acids. CDR1 LNHDA and CDR2 SQIVND come from the germline V gene (reference sequence).

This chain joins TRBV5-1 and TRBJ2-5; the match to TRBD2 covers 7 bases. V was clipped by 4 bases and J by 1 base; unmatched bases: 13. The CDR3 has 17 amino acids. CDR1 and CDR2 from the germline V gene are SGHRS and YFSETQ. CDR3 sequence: CASSEPRGAGVQETQYF. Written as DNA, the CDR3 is TGCGCCAGCAGCGAACCACGGGGCGCGGGGGTCCAAGAGACCCAGTACTTC.

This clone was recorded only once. The CDR3 sequence: CASSSYTGGANGYTF. The CDR3 DNA reads as TGTGCCAGCAGCTCGTATACAGGGGGGGCAAATGGCTACACCTTC. The chain uses TRBV5-4 and TRBJ1-2; 8 bases align to TRBD1. This CDR3 region has 15 residues. J gave up 6 bases and V 3 bases, and 10 bases lay outside the gene matches. CDR1 SGHNT and CDR2 YYREEE come from the germline V gene (reference sequence).

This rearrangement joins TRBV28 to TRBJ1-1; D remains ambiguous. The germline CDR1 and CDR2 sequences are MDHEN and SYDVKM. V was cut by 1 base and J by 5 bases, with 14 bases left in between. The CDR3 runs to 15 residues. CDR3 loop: CASSLSERLMTEAFF. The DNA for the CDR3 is TGTGCCAGCAGTTTATCGGAGAGATTGATGACTGAAGCTTTCTTT.

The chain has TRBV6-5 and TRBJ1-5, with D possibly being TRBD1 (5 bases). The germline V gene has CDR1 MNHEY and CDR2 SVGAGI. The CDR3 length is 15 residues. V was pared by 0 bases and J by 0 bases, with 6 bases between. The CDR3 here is CASSYSGLSNQPQHF. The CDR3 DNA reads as TGTGCCAGCAGTTACTCGGGGCTTAGCAATCAGCCCCAGCATTTT.

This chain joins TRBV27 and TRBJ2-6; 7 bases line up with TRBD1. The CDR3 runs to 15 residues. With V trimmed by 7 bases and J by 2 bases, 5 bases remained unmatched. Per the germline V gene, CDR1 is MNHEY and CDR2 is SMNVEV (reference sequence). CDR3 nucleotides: TGTGCCAGCACCCAGCAGGGGGCTGGGGCCAACGTCCTGACTTTC. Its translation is CASTQQGAGANVLTF.

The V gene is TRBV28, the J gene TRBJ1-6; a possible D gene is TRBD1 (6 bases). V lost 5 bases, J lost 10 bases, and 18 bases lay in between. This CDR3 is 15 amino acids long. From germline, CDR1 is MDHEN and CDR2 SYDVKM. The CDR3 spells CASSTPTGGGSPLHF. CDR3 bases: TGTGCCAGCAGTACTCCCACGGGGGGCGGATCACCCCTCCACTTT. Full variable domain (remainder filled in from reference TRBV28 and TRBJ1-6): DVKVTQSSRYLVKRTGEKVFLECVQDMDHENMFWYRQDPGLGLRLIYFSYDVKMKEKGDIPEGYSVSREKKERFSLILESASTNQTSMYLCASSTPTGGGSPLHFGNGTRLTVT.

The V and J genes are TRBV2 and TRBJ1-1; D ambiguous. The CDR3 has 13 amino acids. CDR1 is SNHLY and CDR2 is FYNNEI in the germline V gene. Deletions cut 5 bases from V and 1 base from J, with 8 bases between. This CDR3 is CASSQSGNTEAFF. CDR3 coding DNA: TGTGCCAGCAGTCAATCGGGGAACACTGAAGCTTTCTTT.